These 21 T cell receptor beta chains were sequenced from one sample in a study of regulatory T cells in long-lasting Graves disease (dated by TCRdb to about 2021). The sample's time point, from its label and the paper: newly diagnosed GD, antithyroid drugs for less than 3 months. For both TCR sequencing and RNA sequencing, RNA was extracted from PBMCs using TRIzol. Libraries were made using multiplex PCR. The run used an Illumina HiSeq 4000. iRepertoire HTBI primers and Arm-PCR amplification of CDR3 regions were used to construct TCR beta libraries. The public sequencing data were trimmed at Q25 with fastp and processed into clonotypes with MiXCR by TCRdb, which kept only in-frame beta chains. Each entry merges the rows of one CDR3 protein and shows their most common DNA and genes. Within this sample are 500,000 or so distinct CDR3 sequences, with around 15% of them counted one time only. The ten largest clones add up to less than 15% of the sample.

These data were also reused for a study on T cells in Graves' hyperthyroidism and ophthalmopathy.

Sample: peripheral blood mononuclear cells (PBMCs), taken at new diagnosis, from a patient treated with antithyroid drugs. The receptors originated from a middle-aged man with Graves disease. Donor details come from another sample of the same person, matched by shared clones.

This clonotype was picked up many times. This chain links TRBV11-3 with TRBJ2-2; 8 bases map to TRBD1. The length of the CDR3 is 15 residues. CDR1 and CDR2 (germline): SGHNT, YENEEA. V lost 4 bases to trimming and J lost 5 bases; unmatched junction nucleotides: 6. In DNA, the CDR3 is TGTGCCAGCAGCTACGGACAGGGATCGACCGGGGAGCTGTTTTTT. This sequence encodes CASSYGQGSTGELFF.

This clonotype was observed many times. V is TRBV18 and J is TRBJ2-7; perhaps TRBD2 as D (6 bases). This CDR3 region has 16 residues. CDR1 is KGHSH, CDR2 LQKENI, per germline. Trimming stripped 0 bases from V and 2 bases from J, with 14 bases between. The CDR3 DNA reads as TGTGCCAGCTCACCACCGGAGCGGGCGAATGCCTACGAGCAGTACTTC. Translation: CASSPPERANAYEQYF. Complete variable domain (other parts from reference TRBV18 and TRBJ2-7): NAGVMQNPRHLVRRRGQEARLRCSPMKGHSHVYWYRQLPEEGLKFMVYLQKENIIDESGMPKERFSAEFPKEGPSILRIQQVVRGDSAAYFCASSPPERANAYEQYFGPGTRLTVT.

This clonotype was seen only a few times. The rearrangement joins TRBV11-3 to TRBJ2-3; 9 bases agree with TRBD2. The germline V gene encodes CDR1 SGHNT and CDR2 YENEEA. The CDR3 has 16 residues. The junction had 10 bases not matched to a gene; V was cut back by 7 bases and J by 2 bases. CDR3: CASTNWLAGHTDTQYF. The CDR3 DNA reads TGTGCCAGCACCAATTGGCTAGCGGGACACACAGATACGCAGTATTTT. Together with reference TRBV11-3 and TRBJ2-3, the CDR3 gives the full variable domain: EAGVVQSPRYKIIEKKQPVAFWCNPISGHNTLYWYLQNLGQGPELLIRYENEEAVDDSQLPKDRFSAERLKGVDSTLKIQPAELGDSAVYLCASTNWLAGHTDTQYFGPGTRLTVL.

This clonotype was counted many times. The V call is TRBV28, the J call TRBJ1-1, with a weak D call TRBD1 (6 bases). V was cut by 4 bases and J by 0 bases, with 12 bases left in between. CDR1 is MDHEN and CDR2 is SYDVKM in the germline V gene. CDR3 size: 15 residues. The CDR3 DNA is TGTGCCAGCAGTTGGGGGACAAGATTGAACACTGAAGCTTTCTTT. It is translated as CASSWGTRLNTEAFF.

This clonotype has ten or more counts. CDR3 amino acids: CSVKAGRPTTDTQYF. The CDR3 nucleotides are TGCAGCGTTAAGGCGGGAAGACCAACAACAGATACGCAGTATTTT. This rearrangement joins TRBV29-1 to TRBJ2-3, with TRBD2 as a possible D gene (6 bases). The CDR3 is made up of 15 amino acids. V gave up 5 bases and J gave up 3 bases, with 18 bases separating them. Germline values: CDR1 SQVTM, CDR2 ANQGSEA.

This clonotype was found a few times. This chain links TRBV6-1 with TRBJ2-3, with 7 bases lining up with TRBD2. J gave up 6 bases and V 6 bases, and 18 bases lay outside the gene matches. Per the germline V gene, CDR1 is MNHNS and CDR2 is SASEGT. The CDR3 has 17 amino acids. The DNA of the CDR3 is TGTGCCAGCAGCCAGTTCTTGGGCGGGAGCAAGTCCGATACGCAGTATTTT. It yields the protein CASSQFLGGSKSDTQYF.

This clonotype was picked up many times. The gene calls are TRBV3-1 and TRBJ2-1; TRBD2 might be the D (6 bases). The CDR3 runs to 12 residues. Trimming shortened V by 6 bases and J by 10 bases, and 13 bases separated the two germline ends. Germline V CDR1 and CDR2: LGHDT, YNNKEL (reference sequence). The CDR3, as DNA: TGTGCCAGCAGTGCTGGGGGGTGGGAGCAGTTCTTC. Translation: CASSAGGWEQFF.

This clonotype has at least ten counts. The gene calls are TRBV18 and TRBJ2-3; 12 bases fit TRBD1. The CDR3 has 16 amino acids. CDR1 is KGHSH, CDR2 LQKENI, per germline. Trimming cost V 4 bases and J 6 bases; bases outside gene matches: 8. In DNA, the CDR3 is TGTGCCAGCTCACGACGGTCGGGACAGGGGGCCGATACGCAGTATTTT. Protein product: CASSRRSGQGADTQYF.

This clonotype has more than one count but fewer than ten. The V gene is TRBV7-3, the J gene TRBJ2-1; 11 bases map to TRBD2. V dropped 5 bases and J dropped 8; count of bases not matched to a gene: 11. There are 16 residues in the CDR3. Germline loops: CDR1 SGHTA, CDR2 FQGTGA. The chain's CDR3 is CASSGSGRATMDEQFF. The CDR3 coding sequence is TGTGCCAGCAGCGGTAGCGGGAGGGCCACGATGGATGAGCAGTTCTTC.

This clonotype was seen ten or more times. Compared with germline, one end of the junction differs, possibly owing to a read error. V gene TRBV11-2 combines with J gene TRBJ2-4; 9 nucleotides match TRBD2. CDR3 length equals 12 residues. The germline CDR1 and CDR2 sequences are SGHAT and FQNNGV. Written as DNA, the CDR3 is TGTGCCAGCAGTCTGAGCGGGAGGACCTCACACTTC. Translating it yields CASSLSGRTSHF.

At least ten counts were recorded for this clonotype. The V call is TRBV5-1, the J call TRBJ2-7; unclear D gene. CDR3 length equals 12 residues. The germline V gene encodes CDR1 SGHRS and CDR2 YFSETQ. V lost 5 bases and J 4 bases, leaving 10 bases between the germline ends. The CDR3 DNA is TGCGCCAGCAGTTACGCTGGTTACGAGCAGTACTTC. Its translation is CASSYAGYEQYF. Complete variable domain (other parts from reference TRBV5-1 and TRBJ2-7): KAGVTQTPRYLIKTRGQQVTLSCSPISGHRSVSWYQQTPGQGLQFLFEYFSETQRNKGNFPGRFSGRQFSNSRSEMNVSTLELGDSALYLCASSYAGYEQYFGPGTRLTVT.

A remark on this clonotype: As the CDR3 is not closed by the conserved phenylalanine or tryptophan, this likely results from a read error. The chain has TRBV7-8 and TRBJ2-6; possible D gene TRBD2, 7 bases. Germline V CDR1 and CDR2: SGHVS, FQNEAQ. The CDR3 is made up of 18 amino acids. V dropped 5 bases and J dropped 1 base, with 18 bases sitting between them. The chain's CDR3 is CASSITGGRLSGANVLTL. The CDR3 DNA is TGTGCCAGCAGCATCACCGGGGGGCGACTTTCTGGGGCCAACGTCCTGACTCTC.

This chain links TRBV4-1 with TRBJ2-1, with TRBD2 identical over 8 bases. V lost 1 base to trimming and J lost 6 bases; unmatched junction nucleotides: 5. The CDR3 consists of 15 residues. CDR1 and CDR2 from the germline V gene are MGHRA and YSYEKL. The CDR3 reads CASSQGASGLNEQFF. The CDR3 nucleotides are TGCGCCAGCAGCCAAGGGGCTAGCGGGCTCAATGAGCAGTTCTTC.

This chain joins TRBV4-1 and TRBJ2-5, with D possibly being TRBD1 (6 bases). The germline V and J ends were trimmed by 6 bases and 2 bases, with 13 bases remaining between them. CDR3 length: 14 amino acids. Germline CDR1 and CDR2: MGHRA and YSYEKL. CDR3 in DNA: TGCGCCAGCAGTACTTTACAGGGTCAAGAGACCCAGTACTTC. Amino acids: CASSTLQGQETQYF.

This clonotype has a count of ten or more. This sequence joins TRBV28 and TRBJ2-1; 10 positions agree with TRBD2. Germline values: CDR1 MDHEN, CDR2 SYDVKM. There are 18 residues in the CDR3. Trimming cost V 5 bases and J 1 base; bases outside gene matches: 11. Here the CDR3 reads CASSPTLGLAASYNEQFF. The CDR3 coding sequence is TGTGCCAGCAGTCCCACCCTCGGACTAGCGGCTTCCTACAATGAGCAGTTCTTC.

This clonotype was seen only a few times. The chain carries TRBV6-1 and TRBJ2-5; maybe TRBD2 (5 bases). The germline V and J ends were trimmed by 7 bases and 5 bases, with 14 bases remaining between them. This CDR3 is 13 amino acids long. Germline CDR1 reads MNHNS; CDR2 reads SASEGT. The CDR3 DNA sequence: TGTGCCAGCACCCTCGGATGGAGGGAGACCCAGTACTTC. Protein product: CASTLGWRETQYF.

The chain is built from TRBV28 and TRBJ1-3; TRBD1 might be the D (6 bases). The V end was cut by 6 bases, the J end by 2 bases, with 17 bases between. This CDR3 is built from 16 residues. Germline V lookup: CDR1 MDHEN, CDR2 SYDVKM. Here the CDR3 reads CASRHWTAGPGNTIYF. The CDR3 DNA sequence: TGTGCCAGCAGACATTGGACAGCCGGACCTGGAAACACCATATATTTT.

This clonotype was picked up many times. This sequence joins TRBV28 and TRBJ1-2; 7 positions match TRBD1. V shed 8 bases and J 5 bases; nucleotides not matched to a gene: 5. The germline V gene encodes CDR1 MDHEN and CDR2 SYDVKM. The CDR3 contains 12 residues. The DNA for the CDR3 is TGTGCCAGCTTGGGACAGCAATATGGCTACACCTTC. Translating gives CASLGQQYGYTF.

This chain links TRBV5-1 with TRBJ2-1; 8 nucleotides line up with TRBD2. The CDR3 runs to 15 residues. Germline values: CDR1 SGHRS, CDR2 YFSETQ. The trim removed 7 bases at V and 2 bases at J, leaving 8 bases unmatched. CDR3 sequence: CASGRTLAAYNEQFF. In DNA form, the CDR3 reads TGCGCCAGCGGCCGGACACTAGCGGCCTACAATGAGCAGTTCTTC.

Turning to this clonotype: This may be a read error: a much more frequent sequence differs by one nucleotide. The rearrangement uses TRBV30 and TRBJ2-3; D might be TRBD1 (5 bases). Near its end, the DNA agrees better with TRBJ2-7, so the J call may be wrong. Germline CDR1 is GTSNPN and CDR2 is SVGIG (reference sequence). The CDR3 contains 15 residues. CDR3: CAWSAPRVLVHEQYF. CDR3 DNA sequence: TGTGCCTGGAGTGCGCCCAGGGTTCTCGTCCATGAGCAGTACTTC.

This clonotype has at least ten counts. V is TRBV5-1 and J is TRBJ2-3; a weak D match, TRBD1 (5 bases). V dropped 0 bases and J dropped 2 bases, with 10 bases sitting between them. Germline V gene lookup returns CDR1 SGHRS and CDR2 YFSETQ. This CDR3 spans 15 amino acids. The CDR3 DNA is TGCGCCAGCAGCTTGGACAGGCAATTCACAGATACGCAGTATTTT. Amino acids: CASSLDRQFTDTQYF.